A single sample is the source of the 28 T cell receptor beta chains below, sequenced in a study of T cell repertoires in cytomegalovirus infection. For these TCRs, the target antigens are not known. TCRdb re-called the reads through MiXCR, storing one row per CDR3 protein. This sample has approximately 770,000 distinct CDR3 sequences, with 25% to 35% found just once. Specimen: cultured CD8+ T cells from PBMCs, collected from culture after CMV antigen stimulation. These receptor sequences come from a human donor in good health (CMV status not recorded). Some clones in this sample may be carry-over from other donors' samples.

This clonotype occurred many times. The chain carries TRBV7-8 and TRBJ2-1, with a weak D call TRBD2 (6 bases). The V end was cut by 5 bases, the J end by 2 bases, with 19 bases between. From germline, CDR1 is SGHVS and CDR2 FQNEAQ. This CDR3 has 17 residues. CDR3 in amino acids: CASSPPWGTETYNEQFF. The CDR3 DNA reads as TGTGCCAGCAGCCCCCCGTGGGGGACTGAAACCTACAATGAGCAGTTCTTC.

The V and J genes are TRBV6-1 and TRBJ1-4; 10 positions match TRBD1. The CDR3 sequence is 15 residues long. Germline CDR1 is MNHNS and CDR2 is SASEGT. Unmatched junction bases numbered 10, after V lost 8 bases and J lost 7 bases. CDR3 bases: TGTGCCAGCCTCCGGGACAGGGGATTGCGTGAAAAACTGTTTTTT. The encoded protein is CASLRDRGLREKLFF.

This clonotype has only a few counts. The V and J genes are TRBV7-9 and TRBJ2-4; D may be TRBD1 (7 bases). This CDR3 region has 16 residues. Trimming took 7 bases from V and 2 from J, leaving 18 bases between them. Germline values: CDR1 SEHNR, CDR2 FQNEAQ (reference sequence). CDR3 amino acids: CASTPPGGGPKNIQYF. DNA of the CDR3: TGTGCCAGCACCCCTCCTGGAGGGGGCCCCAAAAACATTCAGTACTTC.

This rearrangement joins TRBV4-1 to TRBJ2-3, with TRBD1 identical over 8 bases. Germline CDR1 and CDR2: MGHRA and YSYEKL. V dropped 1 base and J dropped 6; count of bases not matched to a gene: 6. The CDR3 extends over 15 amino acids. The CDR3 DNA follows: TGCGCCAGCAGCCAAGTACCCAGGGGGCACGATACGCAGTATTTT. Translation: CASSQVPRGHDTQYF.

This clonotype is a singleton in its sample. V usage is TRBV5-1 and J usage is TRBJ1-5; the D gene is possibly TRBD1 (5 bases). Between the trimmed V and J ends, which lost 1 base and 1 base, there was a span of 15 bases. The CDR3 extends over 17 amino acids. The germline CDR1 and CDR2 sequences are SGHRS and YFSETQ. DNA of the CDR3: TGCGCCAGCAGCTTGACAGGAGAAATATCAAGCAATCAGCCCCAGCATTTT. Translating it yields CASSLTGEISSNQPQHF.

The J gene is TRBJ2-1, the V gene TRBV7-9; 9 bases are shared with TRBD2. Germline CDR1 is SEHNR and CDR2 is FQNEAQ (reference sequence). The junction had 3 bases not matched to a gene; V was cut back by 2 bases and J by 4 bases. The CDR3 runs to 15 residues. DNA of the CDR3: TGTGCCAGCAGCTTATTGCGGGGGGGGTACAATGAGCAGTTCTTC. The encoded protein is CASSLLRGGYNEQFF.

This clonotype was picked up many times. The genes are TRBV6-2 or TRBV6-3 and TRBJ2-7; D ambiguous. There are 11 residues in the CDR3. Germline V gene data show CDR1 as MNHEY and CDR2 as SVGEGT. V was trimmed by 0 bases and J by 6 bases, leaving 3 bases between them. As DNA, the CDR3 is TGTGCCAGCAGTTACTCGACCGAGCAGTACGTC. Translated, it gives CASSYSTEQYV.

The V call is TRBV5-6, the J call TRBJ2-7, with 10 bases matching TRBD1. This CDR3 contains 14 residues. The junction had 9 bases not matched to a gene; V was cut back by 6 bases and J by 6 bases. The germline V gene encodes CDR1 SGHDT and CDR2 YYEEEE. The CDR3 spells CASIGDRGPVEQYF. CDR3 nucleotides: TGTGCCAGCATTGGAGACAGGGGGCCAGTCGAGCAGTACTTC.

The chain employs TRBV2 and TRBJ2-1, with 7 bases identical to TRBD2. The germline gives CDR1 SNHLY, CDR2 FYNNEI. V shed 4 bases, J shed 10 bases, and the junction held 7 bases outside the gene matches. This CDR3 is built from 13 residues. The CDR3 coding sequence is TGTGCCAGCAGTGGTGGGAGGGGAAGCGAGCAGTTCTTC. Translated: CASSGGRGSEQFF. Looking up the rest from reference TRBV2 and TRBJ2-1 gives the full variable domain: EPEVTQTPSHQVTQMGQEVILRCVPISNHLYFYWYRQILGQKVEFLVSFYNNEISEKSEIFDDQFSVERPDGSNFTLKIRSTKLEDSAMYFCASSGGRGSEQFFGPGTRLTVL.

The chain employs TRBV6-2 or TRBV6-3 and TRBJ1-6; D is unresolved. With 5 bases removed from V and 3 bases from J, the gap between germline ends came to 5 bases. CDR1 and CDR2 from the germline V gene are MNHEY and SVGEGT. CDR3 length equals 13 residues. This CDR3 is CASSGDYNSPLHF. CDR3 coding DNA: TGTGCCAGCAGTGGGGACTATAATTCACCCCTCCACTTT.

This clonotype has a count of ten or more. The CDR3: CASSFTYNEQFF. The CDR3 DNA reads TGTGCCAGCAGCTTTACCTACAATGAGCAGTTCTTC. The J gene is TRBJ2-1, the V gene TRBV7-2, with unresolved D. The CDR3 contains 12 residues. CDR1 and CDR2 (germline): SGHTA, FQGNSA. V gave up 3 bases and J gave up 2 bases, with 2 bases separating them.

The table lists this clonotype with many counts. The chain uses TRBV20-1 and TRBJ2-7; no clear D gene. The CDR3 loop spans 15 amino acids. V was pared by 5 bases and J by 6 bases, with 23 bases between. CDR1 is DFQATT and CDR2 is SNEGSKA in the germline V gene (reference sequence). Here the CDR3 DNA reads TGCAGTGCTCGGTTCGTACGAGGCCCTGGGTGCGAGCAGTACGTC. It yields the protein CSARFVRGPGCEQYV.

This clonotype has just one count. The chain has TRBV28 and TRBJ2-5; D may match TRBD1 or TRBD2 (5 bases each). CDR3 length: 15 amino acids. CDR1 and CDR2 from the germline V gene are MDHEN and SYDVKM. Trimming cost V 5 bases and J 1 base, with 14 bases left between them. The CDR3 loop is CASSPPSRGQETQYF. In DNA form, the CDR3 reads TGTGCCAGCAGTCCACCCTCGAGGGGCCAAGAGACCCAGTACTTC.

By sample fraction, this clonotype is medium-sized. The J gene is TRBJ1-1, the V gene TRBV7-2; no reliable D call. Germline CDR1 reads SGHTA; CDR2 reads FQGNSA. The germline V and J ends were trimmed by 3 bases and 0 bases, with 11 bases remaining between them. The CDR3 is 15 residues long. The CDR3 protein is CASSFRNNMNTEAFF. The DNA for the CDR3 is TGTGCCAGCAGCTTCAGGAACAACATGAACACTGAAGCTTTCTTT.

This clonotype turned up a few times. The chain joins TRBV7-9 to TRBJ2-2, with D uncertain. CDR1 and CDR2 from the germline V gene are SEHNR and FQNEAQ (reference sequence). The CDR3 is 16 residues long. Deletions cut 2 bases from V and 2 bases from J, with 12 bases between. The CDR3 DNA is TGTGCCAGCAGCTTATTTGCTGGGCCCAACACCGGGGAGCTGTTTTTT. It yields the protein CASSLFAGPNTGELFF.

This chain's CDR3 is CASRQGAQNEQFF. The CDR3 DNA is TGCGCCAGCAGGCAGGGGGCGCAAAATGAGCAGTTCTTC. This rearrangement joins TRBV5-1 to TRBJ2-1, with 8 nucleotides matching TRBD1. This CDR3 is built from 13 residues. Germline lookup yields CDR1 SGHRS and CDR2 YFSETQ. The V and J ends lost 5 bases and 7 bases, in that order; junction bases with no gene match: 5.

V gene TRBV12-5 combines with J gene TRBJ2-2; 9 nucleotides align to TRBD2. The length of the CDR3 is 16 residues. CDR1 LGHNT and CDR2 FRNRAP come from the germline V gene. V was clipped by 3 bases and J by 0 bases; unmatched bases: 2. As DNA, the CDR3 is TGTGCTAGTGGTTTCCCTAGCGGGGCGAACACCGGGGAGCTGTTTTTT. It codes for CASGFPSGANTGELFF.

A few counts support this clonotype. V and J are TRBV20-1 and TRBJ2-1, with 8 bases lining up with TRBD2. Germline V lookup: CDR1 DFQATT, CDR2 SNEGSKA (reference sequence). V was clipped by 3 bases and J by 2 bases; unmatched bases: 6. CDR3 length equals 15 residues. CDR3 protein: CSASDRGGPYNEQFF. CDR3 bases: TGCAGTGCTAGCGATCGGGGGGGGCCCTACAATGAGCAGTTCTTC.

The gene calls are TRBV11-2 and TRBJ1-1; D is unresolved. This CDR3 is 13 amino acids long. V gave up 1 base and J gave up 6 bases, with 9 bases separating them. Germline loops: CDR1 SGHAT, CDR2 FQNNGV. The DNA of the CDR3 is TGTGCCAGCAGCTTAGGAGGGAAGGCTGAAGCTTTCTTT. Encoded protein: CASSLGGKAEAFF. The full variable domain, in which reference TRBV11-2 and TRBJ1-1 provide the parts outside the CDR3, is EAGVAQSPRYKIIEKRQSVAFWCNPISGHATLYWYQQILGQGPKLLIQFQNNGVVDDSQLPKDRFSAERLKGVDSTLKIQPAKLEDSAVYLCASSLGGKAEAFFGQGTRLTVV.

Note on this clonotype: The junction does not match germline at one end; this may be a read error. The CDR3 coding sequence is TGTGCCAGTAGTATGAGTCCGGGCGGAAGCACCATATATTTT. Its translation is CASSMSPGGSTIYF. This chain links TRBV19 with TRBJ1-3, with D uncertain. Germline CDR1 LNHDA, CDR2 SQIVND (reference sequence). The CDR3 is 14 amino acids.

The chain has TRBV29-1 and TRBJ1-2; D possibly corresponds to TRBD1 (6 bases). The CDR3 consists of 12 residues. Trimming took 4 bases from V and 7 from J, leaving 13 bases between them. The germline V gene has CDR1 SQVTM and CDR2 ANQGSEA. The DNA for the CDR3 is TGCAGCGTTGCGGATAGGGGGTTTGGCTACACCTTC. This codes for CSVADRGFGYTF. Looking up the rest from reference TRBV29-1 and TRBJ1-2 gives the full variable domain: SAVISQKPSRDICQRGTSLTIQCQVDSQVTMMFWYRQQPGQSLTLIATANQGSEATYESGFVIDKFPISRPNLTFSTLTVSNMSPEDSSIYLCSVADRGFGYTFGSGTRLTVV.

The gene calls are TRBV27 and TRBJ1-4, with a possible D match to TRBD1 (5 bases). Trimming shortened V by 5 bases and J by 7 bases, and 14 bases separated the two germline ends. Germline CDR1 reads MNHEY; CDR2 reads SMNVEV (reference sequence). This CDR3 spans 14 amino acids. The CDR3 DNA reads as TGTGCCAGCAGTCTGGGGGTCGTCGGTGAAAAACTGTTTTTT. Amino acid sequence: CASSLGVVGEKLFF.

V is TRBV7-6 and J is TRBJ2-5; D is undetermined. CDR3 length equals 12 residues. The V gene's germline CDR1 is SGHVS and CDR2 FNYEAQ. The V end was cut by 7 bases, the J end by 9 bases, with 15 bases between. CDR3 DNA sequence: TGTGCCAGCACCCTTAGTGGGCCGCCCCAGTACTTC. Protein: CASTLSGPPQYF.

The sample holds a few counts of this clonotype. This sequence joins TRBV10-3 and TRBJ2-5; tentatively, D is TRBD2 (6 bases). The V end lost 6 bases, the J end lost 2 bases, and 16 bases lay between the germline ends. CDR1 is ENHRY, CDR2 SYGVKD, per germline. The CDR3 is 15 amino acids. The CDR3 region is CAIRRDWGSQETQYF. The CDR3 nucleotides read TGTGCCATCAGGAGGGACTGGGGTTCGCAAGAGACCCAGTACTTC.

J is TRBJ1-3 and V is TRBV10-3, with 7 bases lining up with TRBD1. With V trimmed by 7 bases and J by 0 bases, 15 bases remained unmatched. The CDR3 is 18 residues long. Per germline, CDR1 ENHRY and CDR2 SYGVKD. The CDR3 is CAINSGQHRSSSGNTIYF. In DNA, the CDR3 is TGTGCCATCAATTCGGGACAGCACCGCTCGAGCTCTGGAAACACCATATATTTT.

The CDR3: CASGRKSYNEQFF. As DNA, the CDR3 is TGTGCCAGCGGACGGAAATCCTACAATGAGCAGTTCTTC. The chain joins TRBV6-6 to TRBJ2-1, with D unclear. The CDR3 has 13 amino acids. Germline-derived CDR1 and CDR2 are MNHNY and SVGAGI (reference sequence). The V gene lost 8 bases and the J gene lost 1 base, with 9 bases spanning the gap.

The chain is built from TRBV2 and TRBJ1-1, with D hard to call. Trimming stripped 3 bases from V and 1 base from J, with 12 bases between. The CDR3 sequence is 15 residues long. Per germline, CDR1 SNHLY and CDR2 FYNNEI. CDR3 protein: CASSDKVSRNTEAFF. The DNA for the CDR3 is TGTGCCAGCAGTGACAAGGTGTCTAGGAACACTGAAGCTTTCTTT.

In this sample, this clonotype turned up many times. This chain joins TRBV7-2 and TRBJ1-5, with TRBD1 identical over 7 bases. With V trimmed by 5 bases and J by 3 bases, 16 bases remained unmatched. The germline gives CDR1 SGHTA, CDR2 FQGNSA. The CDR3 runs 18 residues. CDR3 bases: TGTGCCAGCAGCGACATAGGCGCTGGGACAGACTTCAATCAGCCCCAGCATTTT. This encodes CASSDIGAGTDFNQPQHF.